This T cell receptor beta chain came from a study of shared clonotypes between healthy human individuals (dated by TCRdb to 2020 to 2022). About the full investigation: A few men and two women, aged 18 to 49 years, made up the cohort. To estimate repertoire size and how much clonotype sharing occurs between individuals, the study deeply sequenced the blood TCR repertoires of five healthy adults. To increase sequencing depth and limit assay-specific biases, different laboratories used diverse techniques to prepare libraries and sequence TCR repertoires. Leukapheresis yielded between about 0.9 and 9 billion PBMCs per donor.

Remarks on this clone: Its antigen is unknown. No clone much larger than this one lies a single base away; base qualities are absent.

Healthy HIV-negative adults with no recently reported acute infections or vaccinations were included as donors. Only Caucasian adults living in Nashville, Tennessee, USA were represented among the donors. For unsorted samples, approximately 89 million PBMCs were counted, and genomic DNA was extracted using the QIAamp DNA Blood Mini kit. After blood collection by leukapheresis, PBMCs were isolated using Ficoll-Histopaque density gradient centrifugation and then cryopreserved in the vapor phase of liquid nitrogen. Relative to germline, V is 3 bases shorter and J is 2 bases shorter, with 11 bases between their ends. The CDR3 measures 14 amino acids from cysteine to phenylalanine. Of the read, only the CDR3 DNA is kept; its 42 bases are in frame from base 1. The germline V gene (reference sequence) provides CDR1 SGHNT and CDR2 YYREEE. Using the deep immunoSEQ assay, multiplex PCR amplified TCR CDR3 regions from genomic DNA. For each cell subset, the extracted genomic DNA was distributed evenly across all wells of several immunoSEQ 96-well plates, and each plate served as one replicate. For unsorted PBMC, roughly 270 ng genomic DNA, equal to tens of thousands of T cell genomes, was loaded into each replicate PCR. Ten immunoSEQ deep assay plates were used to sequence unsorted PBMC genomic DNA. The purified libraries were quantified using a Qubit 3.0 fluorometer, sized with a Bioanalyzer 2100, and then quantified again using the KAPA Library Quantification kit. A separate single-read 150-cycle Illumina NextSeq 550 flow cell was used to sequence each immunoSEQ 96-well plate. On the authors' methods: Because the immunoSEQ output held only junctional sequences and lacked quality scores, the filtering could not match the filtering applied to full-length reads. To assign V/J genes and CDR3, sequences were annotated using PyIR, a Python wrapper for IgBLAST v1.9, with IMGT germline references. Reads with weak V/J assignments (E-value above 1e-6), missing CDR3, stop codons, out-of-frame junctions, or ambiguous translated residues were removed. V3J clonotypes were defined as sequences sharing an identical inferred V gene, J gene, and CDR3 amino acid sequence. The percentage overlap between two repertoires was calculated by dividing the number of shared unique clonotypes by the size of the smaller repertoire. Richness of each repertoire was evaluated using RTK rarefaction, the Chao1 estimator, and Recon v2.1 estimates of unobserved clonotypes. Held by TCRdb, this immuneACCESS table contains in-frame sequences only and omits some clones. Under half of the omission traces to an unresolved V gene where checked; the cause of the rest is unknown. That table gives V, J and clone size, and the DNA gave D and trimming. The sample data list approximately 480,000 clones, and over 75% of these were observed just once. The leading ten clones occupy approximately 12% of the sample.

General study outcomes and caveats: Sampling was restricted to blood, and TCR repertoires in tissues likely differ from the TCR repertoires found in blood. Based on pairwise subsampling, the degree of clonotype sharing among donors was expected to be affected by sequencing depth. Because the study included only a small number of donors, the genetic and exposure-history diversity represented was limited.

Here the chain combines TRBV5-4 and TRBJ1-2, with no confident D gene call. This clonotype was obtained from a woman aged 40-49 years in good health. Some clones in this sample may be carry-over from other donors' samples. Sequencing input: PBMCs. The DNA sequence is given as TGTGCCAGCAGCTCGCGCACCGTGAACTATGGCTACACCTTC. Protein translation: CASSSRTVNYGYTF.